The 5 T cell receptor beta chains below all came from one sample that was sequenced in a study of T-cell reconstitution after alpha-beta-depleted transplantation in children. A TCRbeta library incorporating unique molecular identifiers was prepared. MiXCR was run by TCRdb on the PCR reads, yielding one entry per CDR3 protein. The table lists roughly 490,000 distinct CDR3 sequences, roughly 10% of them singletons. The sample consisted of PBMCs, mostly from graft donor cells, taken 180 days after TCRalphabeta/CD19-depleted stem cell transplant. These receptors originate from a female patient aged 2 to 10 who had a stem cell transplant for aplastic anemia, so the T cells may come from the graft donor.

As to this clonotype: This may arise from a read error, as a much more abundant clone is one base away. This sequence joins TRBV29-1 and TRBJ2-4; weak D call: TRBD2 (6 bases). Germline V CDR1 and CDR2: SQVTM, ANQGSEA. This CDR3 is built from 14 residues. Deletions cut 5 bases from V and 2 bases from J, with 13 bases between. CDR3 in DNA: TGCAGCGTTCTAGCGCGAGCGTCCAAAAACATTCAGTACTTC. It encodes CSVLARASKNIQYF.

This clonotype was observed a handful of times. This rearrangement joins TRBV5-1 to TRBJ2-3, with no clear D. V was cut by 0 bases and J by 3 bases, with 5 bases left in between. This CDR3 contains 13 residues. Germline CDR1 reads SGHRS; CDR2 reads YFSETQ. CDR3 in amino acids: CASSLGITDTQYF. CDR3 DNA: TGCGCCAGCAGCTTGGGGATTACAGATACGCAGTATTTT.

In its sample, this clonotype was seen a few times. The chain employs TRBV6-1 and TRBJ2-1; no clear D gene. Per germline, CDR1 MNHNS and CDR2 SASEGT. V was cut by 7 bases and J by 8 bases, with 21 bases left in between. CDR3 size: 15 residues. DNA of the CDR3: TGTGCCAGCAACAAATTTAGTAGCAGTATCGATGAGCAGTTCTTC. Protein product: CASNKFSSSIDEQFF.

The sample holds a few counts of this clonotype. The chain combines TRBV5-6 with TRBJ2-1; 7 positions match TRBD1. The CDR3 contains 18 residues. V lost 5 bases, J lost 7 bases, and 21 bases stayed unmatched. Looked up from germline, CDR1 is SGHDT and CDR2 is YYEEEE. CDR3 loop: CASSSEPGQHFYGNEQFF. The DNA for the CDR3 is TGTGCCAGCAGTAGTGAACCGGGACAGCACTTTTACGGGAATGAGCAGTTCTTC.

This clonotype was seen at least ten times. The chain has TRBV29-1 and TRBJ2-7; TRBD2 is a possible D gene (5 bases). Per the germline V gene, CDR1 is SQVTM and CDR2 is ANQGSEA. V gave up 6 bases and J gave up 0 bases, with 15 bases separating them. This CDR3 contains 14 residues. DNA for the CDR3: TGCAGCGTCCGCGGAGGACTGAGCTCCTACGAGCAGTACTTC. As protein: CSVRGGLSSYEQYF.